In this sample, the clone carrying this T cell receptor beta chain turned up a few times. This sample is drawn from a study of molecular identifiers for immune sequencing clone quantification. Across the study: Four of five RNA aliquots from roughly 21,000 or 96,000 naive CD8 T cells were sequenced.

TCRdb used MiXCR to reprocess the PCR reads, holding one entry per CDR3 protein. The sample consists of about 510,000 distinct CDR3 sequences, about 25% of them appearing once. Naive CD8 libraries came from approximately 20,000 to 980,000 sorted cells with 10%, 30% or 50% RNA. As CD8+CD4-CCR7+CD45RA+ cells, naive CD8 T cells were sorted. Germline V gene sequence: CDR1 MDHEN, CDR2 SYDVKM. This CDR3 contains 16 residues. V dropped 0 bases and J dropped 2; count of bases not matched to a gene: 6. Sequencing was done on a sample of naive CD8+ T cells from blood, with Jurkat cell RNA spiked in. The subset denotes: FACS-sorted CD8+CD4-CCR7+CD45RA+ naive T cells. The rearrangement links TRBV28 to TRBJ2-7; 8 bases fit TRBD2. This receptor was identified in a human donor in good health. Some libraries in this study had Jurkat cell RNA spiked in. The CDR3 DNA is TGTGCCAGCAGTTTATGGGCTAGCGGGCCACCCTACGAGCAGTACTTC. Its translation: CASSLWASGPPYEQYF. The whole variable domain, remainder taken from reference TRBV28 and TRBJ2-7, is DVKVTQSSRYLVKRTGEKVFLECVQDMDHENMFWYRQDPGLGLRLIYFSYDVKMKEKGDIPEGYSVSREKKERFSLILESASTNQTSMYLCASSLWASGPPYEQYFGPGTRLTVT.